This record looks at one TCR beta chain sequence and its context. Across 24 US areas, participants ranged in age from 18 to 89 years. Deletions cut 4 bases from V and 2 bases from J, with 14 bases between. The CDR3 spans 15 residues. Germline CDR1 is SGHKS and CDR2 is YYEKEE (reference sequence). The record originates from a study of blood T cell repertoires in COVID-19. Background on the study: The cDNA or gDNA used as material had been derived from T cells, B-cell-depleted T cells, or PBMCs.

Study processing details: Counts of nucleated cells, estimated from reference gene primer amplification, were obtained. Method: immunoSEQ multiplex PCR; TCRdb's copy keeps in-frame clones and lacks some. The V and J calls and clone size come from that table; D and trimming were worked out from the DNA. The data contain roughly 230,000 clones, roughly 80% of them seen just once; the ten biggest clones take up around 3.6%. The sequence was obtained from a man aged 45 to 65 who had recovered from COVID-19. Sequenced: PBMCs or T cells enriched from blood (not recorded which). The chain recombines TRBV5-5 with TRBJ2-3; TRBD2 might be the D (7 bases). The CDR3 is CASSPRGAITDTQYF. DNA for the CDR3: TGTGCCAGCAGCCCACGGGGGGCAATCACAGATACGCAGTATTTT.